This TCR beta chain was identified in a study of T cell responses to AZD1222 COVID-19 vaccine. Study-wide context: It was second doses at about 4 or about 12 weeks that were pooled.

As to this clone: Its antigen is unknown.

Study results and caveats: Compared with day 0, the breadth and depth of the Spike-specific TCR repertoire rose significantly after two doses of AZD1222.

Data came from immunoSEQ multiplex PCR; TCRdb stores just in-frame clones and leaves some out. The table includes more than 95,000 clones, over 75% detected once. The CDR3 has 15 residues. Germline CDR1 reads SQVTM; CDR2 reads ANQGSEA. Losses at the gene ends were 4 bases for V and 7 bases for J; bases not matched to a gene: 7. The sequencing here drew on peripheral blood, taken on day 0 of AZD1222 vaccination. This chain connects TRBV29-1 to TRBJ2-1, with 13 bases identical to TRBD2. The receptor was derived from an adult in good health. DNA for the CDR3: TGCAGCGTTGGAAACGGACTAGCGGGAGTTAATGAGCAGTTCTTC. It yields the protein CSVGNGLAGVNEQFF.